Reported below is one TCR beta chain. The data belong to a study of T-cell reconstitution after alpha-beta-depleted transplantation in children. It was with unique molecular identifiers that the TCRbeta library was prepared. TCRdb processed the PCR reads anew with MiXCR; each CDR3 protein has one entry. Of some 200,000 distinct CDR3 sequences in the sample, roughly 15% were seen once. The CDR3 consists of 14 residues. V gene TRBV21-1 combines with J gene TRBJ1-3; the D call of TRBD1 is as the table states it, not checked on the DNA. TRBV21-1 is reported as a pseudogene. This material consisted of PBMCs from the stem cell graft donor, taken from the stem cell graft. This clonotype was sampled from a human donor who donated a stem cell graft to a child with acute lymphoblastic leukemia. CDR3 in DNA: TGTGCCAGGGCCCCCGGGTTTTCTGGAAACACCATATATTTT. Protein product: CARAPGFSGNTIYF.